This T cell receptor (beta chain) stems from a study of OX40 agonist ivuxolimab in advanced cancers. With autoimmune disease history or systemic immunosuppression, patients were excluded. Blood was sampled at baseline, cycle 4 day 1, and cycle 7 day 1. J gave up 3 bases and V 3 bases, and 2 bases lay outside the gene matches. Looked up from germline, CDR1 is SGHTA and CDR2 is FQGNSA. This CDR3 is built from 15 residues. Sequencing used immunoSEQ multiplex PCR; TCRdb keeps in-frame clones, though not all of them. The table includes fewer than 85,000 clones, over 85% detected once. The V gene is TRBV7-2, the J gene TRBJ2-1, with TRBD2 matching over 10 bases. Sequenced here: CD4+ or CD8+ T cells sorted from blood, sampled in a trial of the OX40 agonist ivuxolimab. The clonotype originates from an adult with an advanced solid tumor such as melanoma, head and neck, liver or kidney cancer. The CDR3 DNA reads TGTGCCAGCAGCTTTGGACTAGCGGACTACAATGAGCAGTTCTTC. Residues: CASSFGLADYNEQFF.